This TCR beta chain is from a study of follicular helper T cells after annual influenza vaccination. Whole-study context: After each seasonal flu vaccination, blood came on days 0, 7 and 28. Overall study results and limits: Day 7 ICOS+CD38+ clones later appeared mostly in ICOS-CD38- cTfh. For non-cTfh compartments, undersampling could not be ruled out. Only roughly 9.5-23% of analyzed cells yielded productive TCRB sequences.

Germline-derived CDR1 and CDR2 are MNHNY and SVGAGI (reference sequence). This CDR3 is built from 16 residues. Concerning this clone: The target antigen is unknown. At one end, the junction sequence differs from germline, possibly due to a read error.

Method: immunoSEQ multiplex PCR; TCRdb's copy keeps in-frame clones and lacks some. This repertoire shows about 11,000 clones, 82% found once; its top ten account for nearly 0.9%. Material: CXCR5- memory CD4+ T cells sorted from blood, obtained 6 weeks after influenza vaccination. V gene TRBV6-6 combines with J gene TRBJ1-6, with a tentative D call TRBD1 (6 bases). This sequence was found in an adult who received the influenza vaccine. CDR3 sequence reads: CASTYPGSGVGSPLHF. The CDR3 nucleotides read TGTGCCAGCACTTACCCCGGGTCAGGGGTCGGATCACCCCTCCACTTT.